This entry features one T cell receptor (beta chain) sequence. As yet, its antigen is unknown. The sample comes from a study of identical twins. Overall study findings and caveats: Memory repertoires lacked the insertion deficit that abundant cord blood beta clonotypes showed.

Donors uniformly comprised healthy Caucasians. The CDR3 consists of 16 residues. Germline V gene sequence: CDR1 ENHRY, CDR2 SYGVKD. V was pared by 2 bases and J by 6 bases, with 2 bases of the junction left unmatched. Through template switching, a universal primer site was introduced, and the cDNA contained unique molecular identifiers. TCRdb ran MiXCR on the 5' RACE reads and lists one entry per CDR3 protein. The table shows 350,000 to 600,000 distinct CDR3 sequences, with about 14% occurring only once. The same data also contributed to another study, on yellow fever vaccine responses in identical twins.

This TCR came from a woman younger than 35 in good health. The rearrangement links TRBV10-3 to TRBJ2-1; 15 bases line up with TRBD2. What was sequenced was CD4+ T cells sorted from blood. Here the CDR3 reads CAISEKGLAGGNEQFF. The CDR3 nucleotides are TGTGCCATCAGTGAGAAGGGACTAGCGGGGGGCAATGAGCAGTTCTTC.